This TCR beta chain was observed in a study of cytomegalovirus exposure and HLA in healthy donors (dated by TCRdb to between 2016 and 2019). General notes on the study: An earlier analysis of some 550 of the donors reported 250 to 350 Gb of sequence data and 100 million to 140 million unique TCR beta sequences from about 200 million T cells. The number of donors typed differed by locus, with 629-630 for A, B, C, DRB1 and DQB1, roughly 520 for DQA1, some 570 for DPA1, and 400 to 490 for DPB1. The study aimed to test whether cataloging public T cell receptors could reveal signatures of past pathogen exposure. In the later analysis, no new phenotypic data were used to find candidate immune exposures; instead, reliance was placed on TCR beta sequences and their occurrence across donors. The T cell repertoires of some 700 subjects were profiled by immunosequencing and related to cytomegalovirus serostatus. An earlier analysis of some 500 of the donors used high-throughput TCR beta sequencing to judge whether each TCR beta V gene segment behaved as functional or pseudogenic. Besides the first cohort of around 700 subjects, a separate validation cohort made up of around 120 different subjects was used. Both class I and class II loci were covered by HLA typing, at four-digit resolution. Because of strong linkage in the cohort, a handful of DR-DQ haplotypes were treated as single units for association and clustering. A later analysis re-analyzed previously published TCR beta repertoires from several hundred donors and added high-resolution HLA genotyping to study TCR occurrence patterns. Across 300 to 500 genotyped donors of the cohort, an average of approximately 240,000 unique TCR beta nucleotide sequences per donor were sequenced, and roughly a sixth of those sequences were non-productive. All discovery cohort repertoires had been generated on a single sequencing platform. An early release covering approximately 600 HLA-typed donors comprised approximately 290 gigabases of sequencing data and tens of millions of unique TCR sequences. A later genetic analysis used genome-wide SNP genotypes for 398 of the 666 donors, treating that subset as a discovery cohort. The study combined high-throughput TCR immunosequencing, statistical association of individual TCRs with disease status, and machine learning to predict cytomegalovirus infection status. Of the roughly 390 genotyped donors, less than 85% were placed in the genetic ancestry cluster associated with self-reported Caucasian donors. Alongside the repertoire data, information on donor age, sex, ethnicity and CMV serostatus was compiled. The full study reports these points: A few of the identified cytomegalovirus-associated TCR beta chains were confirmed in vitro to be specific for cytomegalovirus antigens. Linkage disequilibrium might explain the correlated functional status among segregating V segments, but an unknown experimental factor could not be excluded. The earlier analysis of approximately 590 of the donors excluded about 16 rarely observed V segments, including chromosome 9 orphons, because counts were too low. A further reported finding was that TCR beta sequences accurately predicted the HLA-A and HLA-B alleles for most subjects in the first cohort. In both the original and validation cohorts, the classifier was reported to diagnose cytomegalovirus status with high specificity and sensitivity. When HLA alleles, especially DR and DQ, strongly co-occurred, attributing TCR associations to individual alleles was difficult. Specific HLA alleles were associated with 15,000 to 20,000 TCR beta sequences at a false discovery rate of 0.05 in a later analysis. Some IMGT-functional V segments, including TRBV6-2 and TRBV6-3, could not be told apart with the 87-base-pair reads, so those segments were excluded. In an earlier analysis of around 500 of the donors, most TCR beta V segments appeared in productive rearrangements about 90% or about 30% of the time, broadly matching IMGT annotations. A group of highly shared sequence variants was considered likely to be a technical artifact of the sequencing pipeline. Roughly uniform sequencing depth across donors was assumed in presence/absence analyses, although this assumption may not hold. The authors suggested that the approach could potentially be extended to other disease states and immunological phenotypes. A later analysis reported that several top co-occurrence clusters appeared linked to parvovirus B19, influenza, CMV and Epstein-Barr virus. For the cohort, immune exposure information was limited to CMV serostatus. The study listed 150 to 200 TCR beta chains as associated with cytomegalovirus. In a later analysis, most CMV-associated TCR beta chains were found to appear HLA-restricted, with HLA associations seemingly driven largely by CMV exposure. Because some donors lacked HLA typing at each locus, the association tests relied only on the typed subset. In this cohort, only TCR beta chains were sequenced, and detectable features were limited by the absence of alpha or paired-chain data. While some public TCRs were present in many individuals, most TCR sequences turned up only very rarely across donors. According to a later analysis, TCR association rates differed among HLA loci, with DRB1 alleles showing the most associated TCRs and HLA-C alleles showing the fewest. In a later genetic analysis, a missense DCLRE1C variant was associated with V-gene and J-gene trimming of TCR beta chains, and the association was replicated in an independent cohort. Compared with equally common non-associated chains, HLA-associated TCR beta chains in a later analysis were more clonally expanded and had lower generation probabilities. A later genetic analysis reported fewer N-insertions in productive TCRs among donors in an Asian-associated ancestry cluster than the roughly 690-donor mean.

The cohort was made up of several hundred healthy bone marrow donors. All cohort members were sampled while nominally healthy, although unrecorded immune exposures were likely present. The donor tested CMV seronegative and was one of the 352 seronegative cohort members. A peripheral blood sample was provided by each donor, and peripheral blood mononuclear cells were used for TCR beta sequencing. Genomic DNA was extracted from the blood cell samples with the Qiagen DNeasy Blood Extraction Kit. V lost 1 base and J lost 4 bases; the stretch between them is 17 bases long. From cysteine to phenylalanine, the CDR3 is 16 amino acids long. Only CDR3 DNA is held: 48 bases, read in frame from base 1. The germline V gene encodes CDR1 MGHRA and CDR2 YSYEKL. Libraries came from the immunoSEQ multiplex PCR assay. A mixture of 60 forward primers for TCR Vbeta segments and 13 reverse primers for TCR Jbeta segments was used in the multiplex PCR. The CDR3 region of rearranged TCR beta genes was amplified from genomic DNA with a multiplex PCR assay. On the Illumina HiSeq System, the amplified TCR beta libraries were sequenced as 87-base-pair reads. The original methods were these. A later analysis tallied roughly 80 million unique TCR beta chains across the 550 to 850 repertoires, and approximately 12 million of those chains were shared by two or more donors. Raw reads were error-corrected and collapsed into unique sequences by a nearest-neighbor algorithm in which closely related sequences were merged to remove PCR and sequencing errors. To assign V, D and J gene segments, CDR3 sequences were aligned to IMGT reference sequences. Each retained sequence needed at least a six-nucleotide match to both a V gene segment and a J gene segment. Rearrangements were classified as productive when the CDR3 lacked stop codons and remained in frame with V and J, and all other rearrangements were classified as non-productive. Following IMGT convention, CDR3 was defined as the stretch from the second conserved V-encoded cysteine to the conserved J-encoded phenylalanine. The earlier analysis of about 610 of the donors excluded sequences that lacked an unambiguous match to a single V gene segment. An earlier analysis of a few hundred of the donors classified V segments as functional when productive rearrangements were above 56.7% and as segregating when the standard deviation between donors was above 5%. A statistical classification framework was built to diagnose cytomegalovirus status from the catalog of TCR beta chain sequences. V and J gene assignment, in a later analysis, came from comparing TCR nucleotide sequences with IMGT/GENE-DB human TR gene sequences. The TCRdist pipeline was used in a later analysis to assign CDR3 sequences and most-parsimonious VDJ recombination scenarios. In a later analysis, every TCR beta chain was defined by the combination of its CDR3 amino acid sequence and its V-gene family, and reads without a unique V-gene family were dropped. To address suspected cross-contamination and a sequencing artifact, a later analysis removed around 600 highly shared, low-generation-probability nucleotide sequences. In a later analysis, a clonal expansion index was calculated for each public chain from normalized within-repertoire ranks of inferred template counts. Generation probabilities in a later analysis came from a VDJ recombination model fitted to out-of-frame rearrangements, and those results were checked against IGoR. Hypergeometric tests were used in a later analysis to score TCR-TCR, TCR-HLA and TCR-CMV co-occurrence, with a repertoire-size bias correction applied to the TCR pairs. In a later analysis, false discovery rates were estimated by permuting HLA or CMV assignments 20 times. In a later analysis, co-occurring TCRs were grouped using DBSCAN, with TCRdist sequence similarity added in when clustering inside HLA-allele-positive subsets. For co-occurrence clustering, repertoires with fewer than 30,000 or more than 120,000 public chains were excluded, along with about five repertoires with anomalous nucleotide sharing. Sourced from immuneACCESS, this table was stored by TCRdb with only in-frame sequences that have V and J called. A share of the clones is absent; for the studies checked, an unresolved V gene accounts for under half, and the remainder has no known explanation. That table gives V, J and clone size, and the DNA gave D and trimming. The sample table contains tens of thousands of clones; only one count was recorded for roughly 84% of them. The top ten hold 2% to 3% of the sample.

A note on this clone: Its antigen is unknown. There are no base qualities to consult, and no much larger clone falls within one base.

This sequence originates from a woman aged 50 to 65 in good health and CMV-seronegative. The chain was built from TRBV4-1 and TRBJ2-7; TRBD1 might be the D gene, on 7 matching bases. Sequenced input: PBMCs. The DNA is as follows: TGCGCCAGCAGCCAAGGTCGAGGAGGGACAGATTACGAGCAGTACTTC. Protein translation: CASSQGRGGTDYEQYF.